This paragraph reports one T cell receptor beta chain. Its antigen specificity is not known. No base quality values were provided; no much bigger clone lies one nucleotide off. These data come from a study of control samples from healthy donors and cancer patients (TCRdb year 2020). The V end loses 6 bases and the J end loses 0 bases, and a stretch of 9 bases separates them. The germline V gene specifies MNHEY as CDR1 and SVGAGI as CDR2. The CDR3 starts with the cysteine, ends with the phenylalanine, and has 15 residues. Only CDR3 DNA remains: 45 bases, in frame from the first base. Libraries were built with the immunoSEQ multiplex PCR assay. Not all clones reach the TCRdb copy of this immuneACCESS table, which keeps in-frame sequences only. Checked studies attribute under half of the gap to unresolved V genes and leave the rest unexplained. This sample gives some 140,000 clones in total; roughly nine tenths of them show up just once. Approximately 8% of the sample comes from the top ten.

The sequence joins TRBV6-5 to TRBJ2-6, with TRBD1 perhaps the D gene, on 5 matching bases. This sequence originates from a man aged 50 to 59 with head and neck cancer. Material for sequencing was PBMCs. The DNA is TGTGCCAGCAGCGCAGGGTTCTCTGGGGCCAACGTCCTGACTTTC. This is translated as CASSAGFSGANVLTF.